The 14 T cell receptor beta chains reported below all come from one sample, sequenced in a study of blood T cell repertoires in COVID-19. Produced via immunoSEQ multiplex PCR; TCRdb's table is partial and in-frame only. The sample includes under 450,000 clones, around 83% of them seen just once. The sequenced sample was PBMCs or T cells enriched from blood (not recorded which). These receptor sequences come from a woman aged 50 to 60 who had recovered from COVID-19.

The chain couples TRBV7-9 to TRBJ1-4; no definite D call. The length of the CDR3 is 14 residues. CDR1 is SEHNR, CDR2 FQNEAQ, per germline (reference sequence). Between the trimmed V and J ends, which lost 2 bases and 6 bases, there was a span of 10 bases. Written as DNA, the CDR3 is TGTGCCAGCAGCTTATTGACCCGGGATGAAAAACTGTTTTTT. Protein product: CASSLLTRDEKLFF.

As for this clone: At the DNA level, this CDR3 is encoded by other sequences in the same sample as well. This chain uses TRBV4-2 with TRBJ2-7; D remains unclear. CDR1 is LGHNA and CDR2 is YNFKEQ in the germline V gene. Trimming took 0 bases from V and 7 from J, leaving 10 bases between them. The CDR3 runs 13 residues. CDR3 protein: CASSQDLISEQYF. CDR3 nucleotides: TGTGCCAGCAGCCAAGATTTAATCTCTGAGCAGTACTTC.

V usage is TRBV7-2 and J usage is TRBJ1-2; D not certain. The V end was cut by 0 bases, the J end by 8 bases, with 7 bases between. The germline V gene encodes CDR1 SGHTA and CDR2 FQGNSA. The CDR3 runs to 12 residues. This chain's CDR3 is CASSLASVGYTF. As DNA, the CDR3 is TGTGCCAGCAGCTTAGCTTCAGTAGGCTACACCTTC.

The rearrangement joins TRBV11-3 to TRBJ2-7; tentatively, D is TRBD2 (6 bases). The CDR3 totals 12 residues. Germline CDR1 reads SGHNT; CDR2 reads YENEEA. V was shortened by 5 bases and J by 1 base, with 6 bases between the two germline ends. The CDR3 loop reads CASSRGSYEQYF. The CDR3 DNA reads TGTGCCAGCAGCCGGGGGTCCTACGAGCAGTACTTC.

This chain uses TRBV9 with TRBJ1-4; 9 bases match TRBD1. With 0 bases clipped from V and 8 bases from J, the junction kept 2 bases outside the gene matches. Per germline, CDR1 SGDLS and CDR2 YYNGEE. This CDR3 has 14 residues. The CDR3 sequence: CASSVATGGEKLFF. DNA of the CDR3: TGTGCCAGCAGCGTAGCCACAGGGGGCGAAAAACTGTTTTTT.

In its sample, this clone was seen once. CDR3 sequence: CASSLGQGAYEQYF. The DNA of the CDR3 is TGTGCCAGCAGCTTAGGACAGGGGGCATACGAGCAGTACTTC. The chain carries TRBV7-2 and TRBJ2-7; 10 bases align to TRBD1. This CDR3 comprises 14 residues. V shed 1 base, J shed 4 bases, and the junction held 1 base outside the gene matches. CDR1 SGHTA and CDR2 FQGNSA come from the germline V gene.

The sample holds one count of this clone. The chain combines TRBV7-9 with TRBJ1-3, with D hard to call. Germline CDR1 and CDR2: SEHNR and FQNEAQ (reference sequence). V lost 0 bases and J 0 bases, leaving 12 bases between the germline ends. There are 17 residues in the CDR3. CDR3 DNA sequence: TGTGCCAGCAGCTTAGCCCGGGTCGCCAGCTCTGGAAACACCATATATTTT. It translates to CASSLARVASSGNTIYF.

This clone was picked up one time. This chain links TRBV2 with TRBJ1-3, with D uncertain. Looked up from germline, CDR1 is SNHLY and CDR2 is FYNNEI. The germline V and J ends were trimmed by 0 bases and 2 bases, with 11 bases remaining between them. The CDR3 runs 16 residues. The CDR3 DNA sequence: TGTGCCAGCAGTGAAGCGCGGAGTTCGACTGGAAACACCATATATTTT. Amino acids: CASSEARSSTGNTIYF.

The CDR3 here is CASSTARVSGANVLTF. DNA of the CDR3: TGTGCCAGTAGTACTGCGCGCGTCTCTGGGGCCAACGTCCTGACTTTC. The J gene is TRBJ2-6, the V gene TRBV19, with D hard to call. CDR3 length: 16 residues. The V gene lost 4 bases and the J gene lost 0 bases, with 10 bases spanning the gap. Germline V gives CDR1 LNHDA, CDR2 SQIVND (reference sequence).

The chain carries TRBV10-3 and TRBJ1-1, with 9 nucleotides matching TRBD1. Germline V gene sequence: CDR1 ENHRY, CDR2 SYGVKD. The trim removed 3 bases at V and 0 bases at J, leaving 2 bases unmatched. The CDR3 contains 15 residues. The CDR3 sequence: CAISDGQGMNTEAFF. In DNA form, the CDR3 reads TGTGCCATCAGTGACGGACAGGGGATGAACACTGAAGCTTTCTTT.

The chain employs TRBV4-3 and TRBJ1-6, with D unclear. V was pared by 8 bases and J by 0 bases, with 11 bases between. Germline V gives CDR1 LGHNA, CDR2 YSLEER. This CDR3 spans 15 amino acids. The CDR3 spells CASHSPSSYNSPLHF. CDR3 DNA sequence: TGCGCCAGCCACAGCCCGAGCTCCTATAATTCACCCCTCCACTTT.

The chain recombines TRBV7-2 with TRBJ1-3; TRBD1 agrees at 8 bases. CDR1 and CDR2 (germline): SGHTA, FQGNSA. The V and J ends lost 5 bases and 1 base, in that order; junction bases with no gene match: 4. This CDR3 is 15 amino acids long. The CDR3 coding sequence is TGTGCCAGCAGCGTCACAGGGGGATCTGGAAACACCATATATTTT. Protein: CASSVTGGSGNTIYF.

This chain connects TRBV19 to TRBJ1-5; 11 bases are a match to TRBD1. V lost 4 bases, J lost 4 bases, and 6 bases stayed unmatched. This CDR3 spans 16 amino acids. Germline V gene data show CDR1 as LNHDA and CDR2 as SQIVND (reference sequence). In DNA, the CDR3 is TGTGCCAGTAGTACCCAGGACAGGGGGCGGAATCAGCCCCAGCATTTT. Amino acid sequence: CASSTQDRGRNQPQHF. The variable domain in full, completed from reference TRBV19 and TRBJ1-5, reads DGGITQSPKYLFRKEGQNVTLSCEQNLNHDAMYWYRQDPGQGLRLIYYSQIVNDFQKGDIAEGYSVSREKKESFPLTVTSAQKNPTAFYLCASSTQDRGRNQPQHFGDGTRLSIL.

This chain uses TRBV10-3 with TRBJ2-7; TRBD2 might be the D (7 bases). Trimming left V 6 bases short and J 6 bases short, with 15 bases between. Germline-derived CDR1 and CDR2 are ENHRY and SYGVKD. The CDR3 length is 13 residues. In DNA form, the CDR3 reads TGTGCCATCAGCGAGGGAGGGGGGGGCGAGCAGTACTTC. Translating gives CAISEGGGGEQYF.